The rows below give T cell receptor beta chains drawn from one sample of a study of response to subunit inactivated influenza vaccine. Each CDR3 protein is one row after TCRdb ran MiXCR on the RT-PCR reads. This table holds roughly 500,000 distinct CDR3 sequences, approximately 15% found once. This material consisted of CD4+ T cells sorted from PBMCs, taken around 25 months after vaccination. These receptor sequences come from a man aged 50 to 69 who received an inactivated influenza vaccine. The CDR3 runs from the conserved cysteine through the conserved F or W. Fields, in order: CDR3 DNA, CDR3 protein, D gene, V gene, J gene, CDR3 length, clone size. D genes are given only for firm matches. The listing skips clone size in some rows; elsewhere it reads once, few, many or a size class.

CDR3nt: TGTGCCAGCAGTTACGCGATGGGACTACAGTACTTC
CDR3aa: CASSYAMGLQYF
d_gene: TRBD2
v_gene: TRBV6-6
j_gene: TRBJ2-7
len: 12
abundance: -

CDR3nt: TGTGCCAGCTCACCTGCGAGTGAGGGAGTCCCAAACTTC
CDR3aa: CASSPASEGVPNF
d_gene: -
v_gene: TRBV18
j_gene: TRBJ2-1
len: 13
abundance: -

CDR3nt: TGTGCCAGCAGTTACCCCGTCTTTGCGGGGCCCCTAGAGACCCAGTACTTC
CDR3aa: CASSYPVFAGPLETQYF
d_gene: -
v_gene: TRBV6-5
j_gene: TRBJ2-5
len: 17
abundance: few

CDR3nt: TGCAGCTTTGGGACAGTCTACGAGCAGTACTTC
CDR3aa: CSFGTVYEQYF
d_gene: TRBD1
v_gene: TRBV29-1
j_gene: TRBJ2-7
len: 11
abundance: -

CDR3nt: TGTGCCAGCAGCGGAGGGGCGGGCGCGTACACCGGGGAGCTGTTTTTT
CDR3aa: CASSGGAGAYTGELFF
d_gene: -
v_gene: TRBV5-5
j_gene: TRBJ2-2
len: 16
abundance: few

CDR3nt: TGTGCCAGCAGTTCCTACCAGGGCTCCTACGAGCAGTACTTC
CDR3aa: CASSSYQGSYEQYF
d_gene: -
v_gene: TRBV28
j_gene: TRBJ2-7
len: 14
abundance: many

CDR3nt: TGTGCCAGCAGCCCCAAGGACAGGCCCACGGGAGGCTACACCTTC
CDR3aa: CASSPKDRPTGGYTF
d_gene: TRBD1
v_gene: TRBV14
j_gene: TRBJ1-2
len: 15
abundance: few

CDR3nt: TGCAGTGCCAGGAACCGGGGCCGAGAGACGAACACCGGGGAGCTGTTTTTT
CDR3aa: CSARNRGRETNTGELFF
d_gene: -
v_gene: TRBV20-1
j_gene: TRBJ2-2
len: 17
abundance: few

CDR3nt: TGCGCCAGCAGCTTGGAGGGCCGGGACCCGTTTGAAGCTTTCTTT
CDR3aa: CASSLEGRDPFEAFF
d_gene: -
v_gene: TRBV5-1
j_gene: TRBJ1-1
len: 15
abundance: -

CDR3nt: TGCAGTGCTAGCAGGCGGGGTGGGTTGAATGAGCAGTTCTTC
CDR3aa: CSASRRGGLNEQFF
d_gene: -
v_gene: TRBV20-1
j_gene: TRBJ2-1
len: 14
abundance: -

CDR3nt: TGTGCCAGCAGCTTAGGGTCGACAGGGGCGGATACGCAGTATTTT
CDR3aa: CASSLGSTGADTQYF
d_gene: TRBD1
v_gene: TRBV11-3
j_gene: TRBJ2-3
len: 15
abundance: -

CDR3nt: TGCAGTGCTCCGGACAGGGGAAGCTATCAGCCCCAGCATTTT
CDR3aa: CSAPDRGSYQPQHF
d_gene: TRBD1
v_gene: TRBV20-1
j_gene: TRBJ1-5
len: 14
abundance: few

CDR3nt: TGTGCCAGCACTGGACAGGGAATTTCCACTGAAGCTTTCTTT
CDR3aa: CASTGQGISTEAFF
d_gene: TRBD1
v_gene: TRBV12-3/TRBV12-4
j_gene: TRBJ1-1
len: 14
abundance: many

CDR3nt: TGCAGTGCTAGAGGGGCTAAAGAGACCCAGTACTTC
CDR3aa: CSARGAKETQYF
d_gene: -
v_gene: TRBV20-1
j_gene: TRBJ2-5
len: 12
abundance: few

CDR3nt: TGTGCCAGCAGCTTGGGAAGGTCCGATGGCTACACCTTC
CDR3aa: CASSLGRSDGYTF
d_gene: -
v_gene: TRBV5-6
j_gene: TRBJ1-2
len: 13
abundance: -

CDR3nt: TGCGCCAGCAGCCAACTATTAACAGGGGCGCTGAGGGAAAAACTGTTTTTT
CDR3aa: CASSQLLTGALREKLFF
d_gene: TRBD1
v_gene: TRBV4-1
j_gene: TRBJ1-4
len: 17
abundance: -

CDR3nt: TGTGCCAGCACCCGGACTAGCGGACCCTACGAGCAGTACTTC
CDR3aa: CASTRTSGPYEQYF
d_gene: TRBD2
v_gene: TRBV11-2
j_gene: TRBJ2-7
len: 14
abundance: few

CDR3nt: TGTGCCAGCAGTTTGAGGGAAGGGGCCTACGAGCAGTACTTC
CDR3aa: CASSLREGAYEQYF
d_gene: -
v_gene: TRBV2
j_gene: TRBJ2-7
len: 14
abundance: -

CDR3nt: TGTGCCAGCAGCCCACTTAGGGGGACAGGCTACGAGCAGTACTTC
CDR3aa: CASSPLRGTGYEQYF
d_gene: TRBD1
v_gene: TRBV7-9
j_gene: TRBJ2-7
len: 15
abundance: -

CDR3nt: TGCAGTGCTAGTGAATGGCGGACGAACACTGAAGCTTTCTTT
CDR3aa: CSASEWRTNTEAFF
d_gene: -
v_gene: TRBV20-1
j_gene: TRBJ1-1
len: 14
abundance: few

CDR3nt: TGTGCCAGCATGGGAACCGGGACAACCGGATATAGCAATCAGCCCCAGCATTTT
CDR3aa: CASMGTGTTGYSNQPQHF
d_gene: -
v_gene: TRBV6-1
j_gene: TRBJ1-5
len: 18
abundance: many

CDR3nt: TGCAGCGGCCACCGTAACTATGGCTACACCTTC
CDR3aa: CSGHRNYGYTF
d_gene: -
v_gene: TRBV29-1
j_gene: TRBJ1-2
len: 11
abundance: few

CDR3nt: TGTGCCTGGAGTGGCACCGGGGAGCTGTTTTTT
CDR3aa: CAWSGTGELFF
d_gene: -
v_gene: TRBV30
j_gene: TRBJ2-2
len: 11
abundance: -

CDR3nt: TGTGCCAGCAGGGCGGACTATGGCTACACCTTC
CDR3aa: CASRADYGYTF
d_gene: -
v_gene: TRBV7-9
j_gene: TRBJ1-2
len: 11
abundance: -

CDR3nt: TGCGCCAGCAGCTTTAGCGGGAGGGACACAGATACGCAGTATTTT
CDR3aa: CASSFSGRDTDTQYF
d_gene: TRBD2
v_gene: TRBV5-1
j_gene: TRBJ2-3
len: 15
abundance: -

CDR3nt: TGTGCCAGCAGCTTCGGAGGGCGAGGAAACACCATATATTTT
CDR3aa: CASSFGGRGNTIYF
d_gene: -
v_gene: TRBV7-2
j_gene: TRBJ1-3
len: 14
abundance: few

CDR3nt: TGCAGCGTGAACAGAGATAGCACAGATACGCAGTATTTT
CDR3aa: CSVNRDSTDTQYF
d_gene: -
v_gene: TRBV29-1
j_gene: TRBJ2-3
len: 13
abundance: few

CDR3nt: TGCGCCAGCAGCCAGGGAATTGGACTAAGCACAGATACGCAGTATTTT
CDR3aa: CASSQGIGLSTDTQYF
d_gene: -
v_gene: TRBV4-1
j_gene: TRBJ2-3
len: 16
abundance: -

CDR3nt: TGTGCCAGTAGTATAGCCCCCGGACAGGGGAGGTCCGGGGAGCTGTTTTTT
CDR3aa: CASSIAPGQGRSGELFF
d_gene: TRBD1
v_gene: TRBV19
j_gene: TRBJ2-2
len: 17
abundance: few

CDR3nt: TGCAGCGGAGGGACAGGGGCCCATGGCTACACCTTC
CDR3aa: CSGGTGAHGYTF
d_gene: TRBD1
v_gene: TRBV29-1
j_gene: TRBJ1-2
len: 12
abundance: -

CDR3nt: TGTGCCAGCAGTTACGACCCAGAGGCAACTAATGAAAAACTGTTTTTT
CDR3aa: CASSYDPEATNEKLFF
d_gene: -
v_gene: TRBV6-2/TRBV6-3
j_gene: TRBJ1-4
len: 16
abundance: many

CDR3nt: TGTGCCAGCAGTTTAAGCCCTAGCGGGAGTAATGAGCAGTTCTTC
CDR3aa: CASSLSPSGSNEQFF
d_gene: TRBD2
v_gene: TRBV12-3/TRBV12-4
j_gene: TRBJ2-1
len: 15
abundance: -

CDR3nt: TGTGCCAGCAGCTTCCGGGACAGGGGGAATTCACCCCTCCACTTT
CDR3aa: CASSFRDRGNSPLHF
d_gene: TRBD1
v_gene: TRBV3-1
j_gene: TRBJ1-6
len: 15
abundance: -

CDR3nt: TGTGCCAGCATGGCGGGAAGCGAACTAGTCTACGAGCAGTACTTC
CDR3aa: CASMAGSELVYEQYF
d_gene: -
v_gene: TRBV2
j_gene: TRBJ2-7
len: 15
abundance: few

CDR3nt: TGTGCCAGCAGCCAAGTGGTAAAGGGAGCCAATATGAACACCGGGGAGCTGTTTTTT
CDR3aa: CASSQVVKGANMNTGELFF
d_gene: -
v_gene: TRBV3-1
j_gene: TRBJ2-2
len: 19
abundance: -

CDR3nt: TGTGCCAGCAGCAGTGCAGGGGGCTGGAATGAAAAACTGTTTTTT
CDR3aa: CASSSAGGWNEKLFF
d_gene: TRBD1
v_gene: TRBV7-6
j_gene: TRBJ1-4
len: 15
abundance: -

CDR3nt: TGCAGTGCTAGTCGGACTAGCGGGATTGTCGAGCAGTACTTC
CDR3aa: CSASRTSGIVEQYF
d_gene: TRBD2
v_gene: TRBV20-1
j_gene: TRBJ2-7
len: 14
abundance: -

CDR3nt: TGTGCCAGCACCCAACGGTTCACAGATACGCAGTATTTT
CDR3aa: CASTQRFTDTQYF
d_gene: -
v_gene: TRBV6-2/TRBV6-3
j_gene: TRBJ2-3
len: 13
abundance: few

CDR3nt: TGTGCCAGCAGCGCGCAGTTACAGGGGGTAAACACCATATATTTT
CDR3aa: CASSAQLQGVNTIYF
d_gene: TRBD1
v_gene: TRBV3-1
j_gene: TRBJ1-3
len: 15
abundance: -

CDR3nt: TGTGCCAGCAGTTACAGGGGGGGGCTGTCAGATACGCAGTATTTT
CDR3aa: CASSYRGGLSDTQYF
d_gene: -
v_gene: TRBV6-5
j_gene: TRBJ2-3
len: 15
abundance: -

CDR3nt: TGCAGTGCTAGCGGAGCGGGCAGCACCGGGGAGCTGTTTTTT
CDR3aa: CSASGAGSTGELFF
d_gene: -
v_gene: TRBV20-1
j_gene: TRBJ2-2
len: 14
abundance: -

CDR3nt: TGTGCCAGCAGTCCTATGCGGCAGGGGGGCTTCCTAGCCAAAAACATTCAGTACTTC
CDR3aa: CASSPMRQGGFLAKNIQYF
d_gene: -
v_gene: TRBV27
j_gene: TRBJ2-4
len: 19
abundance: many

CDR3nt: TGTGCCAGCAATAAACAGGGGCCGCAAGAGACCCAGTACTTC
CDR3aa: CASNKQGPQETQYF
d_gene: TRBD1
v_gene: TRBV28
j_gene: TRBJ2-5
len: 14
abundance: few

CDR3nt: TGTGCCAGCAGGAGGCAGGGGACTCTCTACGAGCAGTACTTC
CDR3aa: CASRRQGTLYEQYF
d_gene: -
v_gene: TRBV6-1
j_gene: TRBJ2-7
len: 14
abundance: few

CDR3nt: TGCAGTGCTGTAGACCGGGACGGATATGGCTACACCTTC
CDR3aa: CSAVDRDGYGYTF
d_gene: -
v_gene: TRBV20-1
j_gene: TRBJ1-2
len: 13
abundance: -

CDR3nt: TGTGCCAGCAGCCAAGGGACAGGGTATCAGCCCCAGCATTTT
CDR3aa: CASSQGTGYQPQHF
d_gene: TRBD1
v_gene: TRBV3-1
j_gene: TRBJ1-5
len: 14
abundance: few

CDR3nt: TGTGCCAGCAGCATCGGGACCCCCTACGAGCAGTACTTC
CDR3aa: CASSIGTPYEQYF
d_gene: -
v_gene: TRBV7-2
j_gene: TRBJ2-7
len: 13
abundance: -